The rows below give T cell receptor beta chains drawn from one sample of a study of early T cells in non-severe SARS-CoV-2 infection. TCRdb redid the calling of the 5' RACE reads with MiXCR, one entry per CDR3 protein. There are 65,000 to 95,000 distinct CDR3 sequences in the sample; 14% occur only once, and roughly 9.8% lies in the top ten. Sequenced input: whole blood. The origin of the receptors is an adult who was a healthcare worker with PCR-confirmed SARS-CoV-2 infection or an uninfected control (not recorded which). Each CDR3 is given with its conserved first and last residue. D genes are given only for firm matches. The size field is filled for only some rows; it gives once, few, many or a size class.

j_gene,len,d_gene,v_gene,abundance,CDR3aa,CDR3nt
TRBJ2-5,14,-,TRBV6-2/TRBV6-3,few,CASTSRGQGETQYF,TGTGCCAGCACCTCCCGAGGGCAGGGTGAGACCCAGTACTTC
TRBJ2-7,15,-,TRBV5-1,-,CASSLDQRSSYEQYF,TGCGCCAGCAGCTTGGACCAGCGTAGCTCCTACGAGCAGTACTTC
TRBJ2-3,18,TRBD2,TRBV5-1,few,CASSFIPQTSGALDTQYF,TGCGCCAGCAGCTTTATCCCTCAGACTAGCGGGGCGCTAGATACGCAGTATTTT
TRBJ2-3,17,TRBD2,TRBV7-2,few,CASSSRTSGASTDTQYF,TGTGCCAGCAGCTCTAGGACTAGCGGGGCGAGCACAGATACGCAGTATTTT
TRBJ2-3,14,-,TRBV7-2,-,CASNPGRSTDTQYF,TGTGCCAGCAATCCCGGACGATCCACAGATACGCAGTATTTT
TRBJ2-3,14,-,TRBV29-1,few,CSTRLVEFADTQYF,TGCAGCACAAGACTAGTGGAGTTTGCAGATACGCAGTATTTT
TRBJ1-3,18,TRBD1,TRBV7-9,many,CASSNATGILVSGNTIYF,TGTGCCAGCAGCAATGCGACAGGGATCTTGGTCTCTGGAAACACCATATATTTT
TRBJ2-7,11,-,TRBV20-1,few,CGVGQDYEQYF,TGCGGGGTTGGCCAAGACTACGAGCAGTACTTC
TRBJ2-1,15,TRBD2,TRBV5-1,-,CASSLALLAGGLKFF,TGCGCCAGCAGCTTGGCCCTTCTAGCGGGGGGGCTAAAGTTCTTC
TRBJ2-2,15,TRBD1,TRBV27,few,CASSTGQGHTGELFF,TGTGCCAGCAGTACGGGACAGGGACACACCGGGGAGCTGTTTTTT
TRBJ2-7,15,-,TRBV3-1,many,CASSQGHGLAYEQYF,TGTGCCAGCAGCCAAGGGCACGGACTGGCTTACGAGCAGTACTTC
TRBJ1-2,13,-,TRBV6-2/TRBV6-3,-,CASARQEFYGYTF,TGTGCCAGCGCCAGACAGGAGTTCTATGGCTACACCTTC
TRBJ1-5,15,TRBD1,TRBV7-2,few,CASSATGGSRLPQHF,TGTGCCAGCAGCGCGACAGGGGGCTCGAGGTTGCCCCAGCATTTT
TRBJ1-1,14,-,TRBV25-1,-,CASSAQGMNTEAFF,TGTGCCAGCAGTGCTCAGGGCATGAACACTGAAGCTTTCTTT
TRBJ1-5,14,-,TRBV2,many,CASSETGLAQPQHF,TGTGCCAGCAGTGAAACAGGTTTGGCTCAGCCCCAGCATTTT
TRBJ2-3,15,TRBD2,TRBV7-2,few,CASSRPVSGGDTQYF,TGTGCCAGCAGCCGTCCGGTTAGCGGGGGGGATACGCAGTATTTT
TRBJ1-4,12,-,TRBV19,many,CATRPVSGGLFF,TGTGCCACCCGGCCGGTTTCCGGGGGACTGTTTTTT
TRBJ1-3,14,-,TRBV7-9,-,CASSLFLVGNTIYF,TGTGCCAGCAGCTTATTTTTAGTTGGAAACACCATATATTTT
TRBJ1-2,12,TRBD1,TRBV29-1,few,CSAGTANYGYTF,TGCAGCGCCGGGACAGCGAACTATGGCTACACCTTC
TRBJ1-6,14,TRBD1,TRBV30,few,CAWARDSRNSPLHF,TGTGCCTGGGCTCGGGACAGCCGTAATTCACCCCTCCACTTT
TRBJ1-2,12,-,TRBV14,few,CASSQTRNGYTF,TGTGCCAGCAGCCAGACCCGAAATGGCTACACCTTC
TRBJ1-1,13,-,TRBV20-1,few,CSAKGLIVTEAFF,TGCAGTGCGAAGGGCCTAATAGTCACTGAAGCTTTCTTT
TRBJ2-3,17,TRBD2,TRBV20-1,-,CSAGQLAGGLSTDTQYF,TGCAGTGCGGGTCAACTAGCGGGGGGGCTAAGCACAGATACGCAGTATTTT
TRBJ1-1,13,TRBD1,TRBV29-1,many,CSVVDREGTEAFF,TGCAGCGTTGTCGACAGGGAGGGGACTGAAGCTTTCTTT
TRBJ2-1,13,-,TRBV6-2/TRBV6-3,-,CASSTVLYNEQFF,TGTGCCAGCTCTACGGTTCTCTACAATGAGCAGTTCTTC
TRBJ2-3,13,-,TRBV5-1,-,CASSPEGTDTQYF,TGCGCCAGCAGCCCGGAAGGCACAGATACGCAGTATTTT
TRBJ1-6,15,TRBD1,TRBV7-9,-,CASSFSTGYNSPLHF,TGTGCCAGCAGCTTCTCGACAGGGTATAATTCACCCCTCCACTTT
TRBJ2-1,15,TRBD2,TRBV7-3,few,CASSPSGGSYNEQFF,TGTGCCAGCAGCCCCAGCGGGGGATCCTACAATGAGCAGTTCTTC
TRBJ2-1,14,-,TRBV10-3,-,CAIRPGPPNNEQFF,TGTGCCATCAGGCCGGGTCCACCCAACAATGAGCAGTTCTTC
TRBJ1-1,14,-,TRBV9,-,CASSVITGNTEAFF,TGTGCCAGCAGCGTAATTACAGGGAACACTGAAGCTTTCTTT
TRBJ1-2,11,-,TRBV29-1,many,CSVAGNYGYTF,TGCAGCGTTGCAGGGAACTATGGCTACACCTTC
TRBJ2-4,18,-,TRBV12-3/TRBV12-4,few,CASSKTLLETLAKNIQYF,TGTGCCAGCAGCAAAACCTTATTGGAGACGTTAGCCAAAAACATTCAGTACTTC
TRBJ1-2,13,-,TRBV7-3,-,CASSPGHSDGYTF,TGTGCCAGCAGCCCCGGACATTCTGATGGCTACACCTTC
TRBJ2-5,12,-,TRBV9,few,CASSVDGETQYF,TGTGCCAGCAGCGTAGATGGAGAGACCCAGTACTTC
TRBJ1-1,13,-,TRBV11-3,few,CASSRYKNTEAFF,TGTGCCAGCAGCCGCTATAAGAACACTGAAGCTTTCTTT
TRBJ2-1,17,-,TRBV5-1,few,CASMTHGLTGIYNEQFF,TGCGCCAGCATGACCCACGGTTTGACCGGGATATACAATGAGCAGTTCTTC
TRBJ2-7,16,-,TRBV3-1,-,CASSQDVGPSRVEQYF,TGTGCCAGCAGCCAAGATGTCGGGCCCAGCAGGGTCGAGCAGTACTTC
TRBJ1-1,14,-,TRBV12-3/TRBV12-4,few,CASSSRGGGTEAFF,TGTGCCAGCAGTTCTCGGGGAGGGGGCACTGAAGCTTTCTTT
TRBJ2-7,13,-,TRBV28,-,CASSLGAAYEQYF,TGTGCCAGCAGTTTAGGGGCAGCCTACGAGCAGTACTTC
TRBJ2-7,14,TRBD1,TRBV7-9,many,CASSPRTGFYEQYF,TGTGCCAGCAGCCCGCGGACAGGGTTTTACGAGCAGTACTTC
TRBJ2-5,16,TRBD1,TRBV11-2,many,CASSLGTGGGQETQYF,TGTGCCAGCAGCTTAGGGACAGGAGGAGGACAAGAGACCCAGTACTTC